A selection of T cell receptor beta chains follows, all from one sample in a study of cytomegalovirus exposure and HLA in healthy donors. TCRdb's copy holds only in-frame clones and misses some; the assay was immunoSEQ multiplex PCR. Of 150,000 to 200,000 clones detected, about 82% appear once; the ten largest clones hold 1.4% to 1.5%. Sequencing was carried out using PBMCs. The receptor source for this set is a young woman in good health and CMV-seronegative. CDR3s include the opening cysteine and the closing phenylalanine or tryptophan. The order of the fields is clone size, J gene, D gene, V gene, CDR3 protein, CDR3 DNA. D genes are given only for firm matches. Only part of the rows carry a size: once, few, many, or a class if the clone is expanded.

NA	TRBJ2-7	TRBD1	TRBV2	CASSEAPTGGYYEQYF	TGTGCCAGCAGTGAAGCTCCAACAGGGGGCTACTACGAGCAGTACTTC
NA	TRBJ1-2	NA	TRBV5-4	CASSLDQIYGYTF	TGTGCCAGCAGTTTGGACCAGATCTATGGCTACACCTTC
NA	TRBJ2-2	TRBD1	TRBV6-6	CASRTGNTGELFF	TGTGCCAGCAGGACAGGGAATACCGGGGAGCTGTTTTTT
NA	TRBJ2-1	TRBD2	TRBV6-1	CASSEAEASGRYHNEQFF	TGTGCCAGCAGTGAAGCTGAAGCTAGCGGGAGGTACCACAATGAGCAGTTCTTC
NA	TRBJ1-1	TRBD1	TRBV7-9	CASSPTGGALYAFF	TGTGCCAGCAGCCCTACAGGGGGCGCGCTCTACGCTTTCTTT
NA	TRBJ2-7	NA	TRBV30	CAWSVHGKRDEQYF	TGTGCCTGGAGTGTTCACGGGAAAAGGGACGAGCAGTACTTC
NA	TRBJ1-2	NA	TRBV29-1	CSVEAGSGGYTF	TGCAGCGTTGAGGCAGGGTCTGGTGGCTACACCTTC
NA	TRBJ1-1	NA	TRBV15	CATSSPLARVGNTEAFF	TGTGCCACCAGCAGCCCACTGGCGAGGGTCGGAAACACTGAAGCTTTCTTT
few	TRBJ2-3	NA	TRBV18	CASSPTWPGSPTDTQYF	TGTGCCAGCTCACCAACGTGGCCCGGGTCGCCCACAGATACGCAGTATTTT
NA	TRBJ2-7	NA	TRBV10-3	CAIIARLGLGEQYF	TGTGCCATCATAGCTCGGCTGGGGCTCGGCGAGCAGTACTTC
NA	TRBJ1-1	NA	TRBV6-1	CASSELRTVGFF	TGTGCCAGCAGTGAACTAAGGACAGTAGGTTTCTTT
once	TRBJ1-2	NA	TRBV6-5	CASSPGGGPDGYTF	TGTGCCAGCAGCCCGGGGGGGGGCCCGGATGGCTACACCTTC
NA	TRBJ2-2	NA	TRBV10-2	CASSKAGTPNTGELFF	TGCGCCAGCAGTAAAGCCGGGACACCGAACACCGGGGAGCTGTTTTTT
NA	TRBJ2-1	TRBD2	TRBV7-9	CASTSVGLAGGMQFF	TGTGCCAGCACCTCCGTCGGGCTAGCGGGGGGGATGCAGTTCTTC